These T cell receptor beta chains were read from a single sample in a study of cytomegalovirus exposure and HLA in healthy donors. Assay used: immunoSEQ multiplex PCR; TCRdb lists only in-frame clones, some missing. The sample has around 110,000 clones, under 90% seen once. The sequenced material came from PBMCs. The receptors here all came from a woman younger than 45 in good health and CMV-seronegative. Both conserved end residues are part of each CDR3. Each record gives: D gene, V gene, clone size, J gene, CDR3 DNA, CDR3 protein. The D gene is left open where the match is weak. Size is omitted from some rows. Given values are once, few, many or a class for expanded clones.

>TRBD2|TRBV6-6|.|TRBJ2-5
TGTGCCAGCAGCTACCGGCCCCTAGCGGGAGAGGCCCAGTACTTC
CASSYRPLAGEAQYF
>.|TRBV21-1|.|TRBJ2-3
TGTGCCAGCAGCGCTAGCGGGAGATTGGATACGCAGTGTTTT
CASSASGRLDTQCF
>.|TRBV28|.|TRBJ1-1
TGTGCCAGCAGTGGGTCGGGAGGGGCCGTCGGCACTGAAGCTTTCTTT
CASSGSGGAVGTEAFF
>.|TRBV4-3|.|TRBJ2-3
TGCGCCAGCAGCCAAGGGGGAGTGGCGCCCGCAGGTACGCAGTATTTT
CASSQGGVAPAGTQYF
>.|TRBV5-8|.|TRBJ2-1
TGTGCCAGCAGCTTGGGAGTTCGGTACAATGAGCAGTTCTTC
CASSLGVRYNEQFF
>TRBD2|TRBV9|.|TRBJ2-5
TGTGCCAGCAGTGGGGCATGGAGCGGGAGAAACCAAGAGACCCAGTACTTC
CASSGAWSGRNQETQYF
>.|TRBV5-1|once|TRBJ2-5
TGCGCCAGCAGCTTGGCCGGGGTTGGGGGGCAAGAGACCCAGTACTTC
CASSLAGVGGQETQYF
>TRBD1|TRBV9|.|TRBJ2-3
TGTGCCAGCAGCGTAGTGGGACAGGGGACAGATACGCAGTATTTT
CASSVVGQGTDTQYF
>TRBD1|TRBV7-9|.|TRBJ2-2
TGTGCCAGCAGCTTGACAGGGACCGGGGAGCTGTTTTTT
CASSLTGTGELFF
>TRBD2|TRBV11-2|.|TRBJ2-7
TGTGCCAGCAGCTTAGAGCGGGGGACTAGATCCGAGCAGTACTTC
CASSLERGTRSEQYF
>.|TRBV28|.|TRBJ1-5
TGTGCCAGCAGTTCGATAGCCGGGAGGATCTCGAATCAGCCCCAGCATTTT
CASSSIAGRISNQPQHF
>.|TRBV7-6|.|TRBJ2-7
TGTGCCAGCAGCTTAGCAAAAGACAGATACTACGAGCAGTACTTC
CASSLAKDRYYEQYF
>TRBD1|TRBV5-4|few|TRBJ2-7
TGTGCCAGCAGCTCTAAAGGGACAGCCGACTACGAGCAGTACTTC
CASSSKGTADYEQYF
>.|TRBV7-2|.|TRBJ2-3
TGTGCCAGCAGCTTCCTCGTTAGCGGAGTTAGCACAGATACGCAGTATTTT
CASSFLVSGVSTDTQYF
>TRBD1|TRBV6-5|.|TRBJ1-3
TGTGCCAGCAGTAGGGACAGTGGAAACACCATATATTTT
CASSRDSGNTIYF
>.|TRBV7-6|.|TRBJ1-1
TGTGCCAGCAGCTTACAGGCGAACACTGAAGCTTTCTTT
CASSLQANTEAFF
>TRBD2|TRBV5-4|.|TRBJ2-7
TGTGCCAGCGGGGTGAGCGGGAGTTTCCACGAGCAGTACTTC
CASGVSGSFHEQYF
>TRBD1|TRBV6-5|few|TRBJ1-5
TGTGCCAGCAGTTACCGACAGGGAGAAGGGCAGCCCCAGCATTTT
CASSYRQGEGQPQHF